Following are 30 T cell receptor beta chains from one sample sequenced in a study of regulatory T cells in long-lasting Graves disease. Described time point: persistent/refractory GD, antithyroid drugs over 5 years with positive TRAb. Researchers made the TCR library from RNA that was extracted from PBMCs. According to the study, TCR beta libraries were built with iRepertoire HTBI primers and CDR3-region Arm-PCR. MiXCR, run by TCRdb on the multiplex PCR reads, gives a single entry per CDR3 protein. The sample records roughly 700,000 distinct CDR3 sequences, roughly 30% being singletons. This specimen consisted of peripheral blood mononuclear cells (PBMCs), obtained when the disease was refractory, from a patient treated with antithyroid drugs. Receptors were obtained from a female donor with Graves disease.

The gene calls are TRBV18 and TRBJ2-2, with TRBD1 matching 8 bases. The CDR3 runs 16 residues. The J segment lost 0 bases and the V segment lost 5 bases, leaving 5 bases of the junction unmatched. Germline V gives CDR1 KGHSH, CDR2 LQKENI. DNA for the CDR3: TGTGCCAGCTCAGCGACAGGGGAGCCGAACACCGGGGAGCTGTTTTTT. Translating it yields CASSATGEPNTGELFF.

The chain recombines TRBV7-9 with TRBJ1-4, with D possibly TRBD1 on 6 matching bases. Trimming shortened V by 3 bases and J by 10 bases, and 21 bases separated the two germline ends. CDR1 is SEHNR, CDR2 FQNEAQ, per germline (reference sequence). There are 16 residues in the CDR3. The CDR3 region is CASSFPTTGHLGKLFF. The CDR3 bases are TGTGCCAGCAGCTTCCCTACGACAGGCCATCTCGGAAAACTGTTTTTT.

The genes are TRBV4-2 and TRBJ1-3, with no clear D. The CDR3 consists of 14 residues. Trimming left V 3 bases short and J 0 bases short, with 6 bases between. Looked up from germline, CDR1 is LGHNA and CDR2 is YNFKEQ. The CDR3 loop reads CASSHENSGNTIYF. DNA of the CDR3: TGTGCCAGCAGCCATGAGAACTCTGGAAACACCATATATTTT.

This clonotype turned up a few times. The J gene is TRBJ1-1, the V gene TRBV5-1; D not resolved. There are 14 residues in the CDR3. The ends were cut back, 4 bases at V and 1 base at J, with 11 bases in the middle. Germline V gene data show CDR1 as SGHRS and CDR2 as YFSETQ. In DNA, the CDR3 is TGCGCCAGCAGCACCGGACGGGAGAACACTGAAGCTTTCTTT. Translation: CASSTGRENTEAFF.

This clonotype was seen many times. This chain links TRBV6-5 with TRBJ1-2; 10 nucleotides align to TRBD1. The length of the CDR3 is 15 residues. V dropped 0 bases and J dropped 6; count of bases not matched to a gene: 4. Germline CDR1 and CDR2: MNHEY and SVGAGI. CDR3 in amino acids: CASSYSTGGQNGYTF. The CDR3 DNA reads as TGTGCCAGCAGTTACTCGACAGGGGGCCAGAATGGCTACACCTTC.

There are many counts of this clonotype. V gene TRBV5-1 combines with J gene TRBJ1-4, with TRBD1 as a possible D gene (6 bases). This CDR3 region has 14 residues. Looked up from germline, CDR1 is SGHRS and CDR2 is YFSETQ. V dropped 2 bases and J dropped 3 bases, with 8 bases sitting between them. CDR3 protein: CASSFGGPNEKLFF. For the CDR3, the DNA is TGCGCCAGCAGCTTTGGGGGCCCTAATGAAAAACTGTTTTTT.

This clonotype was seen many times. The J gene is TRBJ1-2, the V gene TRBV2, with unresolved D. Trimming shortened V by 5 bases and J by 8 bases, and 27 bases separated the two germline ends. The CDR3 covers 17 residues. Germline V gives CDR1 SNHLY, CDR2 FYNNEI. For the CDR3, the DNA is TGTGCCAGCAGTACGGACGTCGCTCCCCGGCCAGCTCGGGGCTACACCTTC. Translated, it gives CASSTDVAPRPARGYTF.

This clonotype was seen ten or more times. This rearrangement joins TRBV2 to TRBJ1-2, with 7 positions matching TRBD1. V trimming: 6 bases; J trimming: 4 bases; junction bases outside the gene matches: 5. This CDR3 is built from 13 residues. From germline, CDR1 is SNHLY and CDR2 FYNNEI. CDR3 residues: CASRTPGGYGYTF. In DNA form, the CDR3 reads TGTGCCAGCAGGACTCCAGGGGGCTATGGCTACACCTTC.

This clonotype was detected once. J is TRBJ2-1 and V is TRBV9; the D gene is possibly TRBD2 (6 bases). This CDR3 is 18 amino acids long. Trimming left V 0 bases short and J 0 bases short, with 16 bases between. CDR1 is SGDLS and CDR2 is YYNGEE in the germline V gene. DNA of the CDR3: TGTGCCAGCAGCGTAGGTCCGTCGGTAGCGGTCTCCTACAATGAGCAGTTCTTC. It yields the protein CASSVGPSVAVSYNEQFF.

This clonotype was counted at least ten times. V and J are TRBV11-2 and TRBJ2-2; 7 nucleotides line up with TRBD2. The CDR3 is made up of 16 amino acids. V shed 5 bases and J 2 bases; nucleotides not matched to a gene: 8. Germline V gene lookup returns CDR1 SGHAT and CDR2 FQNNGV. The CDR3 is CASSHPSGLNTGELFF. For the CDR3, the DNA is TGTGCCAGCAGCCACCCTAGCGGACTCAACACCGGGGAGCTGTTTTTT. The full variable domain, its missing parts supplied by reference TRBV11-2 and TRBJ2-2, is EAGVAQSPRYKIIEKRQSVAFWCNPISGHATLYWYQQILGQGPKLLIQFQNNGVVDDSQLPKDRFSAERLKGVDSTLKIQPAKLEDSAVYLCASSHPSGLNTGELFFGEGSRLTVL.

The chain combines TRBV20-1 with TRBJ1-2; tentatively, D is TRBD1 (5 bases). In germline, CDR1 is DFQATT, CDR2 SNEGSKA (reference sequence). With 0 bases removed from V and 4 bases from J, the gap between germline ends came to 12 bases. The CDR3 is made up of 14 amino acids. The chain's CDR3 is CSAREARGSYGYTF. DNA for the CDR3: TGCAGTGCTAGAGAAGCGAGGGGCAGCTATGGCTACACCTTC.

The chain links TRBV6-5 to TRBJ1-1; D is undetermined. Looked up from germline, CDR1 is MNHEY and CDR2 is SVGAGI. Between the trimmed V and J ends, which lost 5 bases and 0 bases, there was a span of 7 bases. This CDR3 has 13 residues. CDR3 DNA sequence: TGTGCCAGCAGTAACACGATGAACACTGAAGCTTTCTTT. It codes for CASSNTMNTEAFF.

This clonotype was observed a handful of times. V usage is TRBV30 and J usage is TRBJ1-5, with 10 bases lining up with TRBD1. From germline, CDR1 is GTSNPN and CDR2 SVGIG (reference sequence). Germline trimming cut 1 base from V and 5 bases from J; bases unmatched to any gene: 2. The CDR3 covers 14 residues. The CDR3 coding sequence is TGTGCCTGGAGTGCCGGGACAGGGGATCAGCCCCAGCATTTT. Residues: CAWSAGTGDQPQHF. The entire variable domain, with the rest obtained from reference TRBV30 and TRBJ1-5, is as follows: SQTIHQWPATLVQPVGSPLSLECTVEGTSNPNLYWYRQAAGRGLQLLFYSVGIGQISSEVPQNLSASRPQDRQFILSSKKLLLSDSGFYLCAWSAGTGDQPQHFGDGTRLSIL.

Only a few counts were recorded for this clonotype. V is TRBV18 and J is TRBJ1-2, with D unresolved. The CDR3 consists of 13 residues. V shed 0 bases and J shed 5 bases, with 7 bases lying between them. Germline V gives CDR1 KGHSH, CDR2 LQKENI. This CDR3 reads CASSPPSKYGYTF. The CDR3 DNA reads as TGTGCCAGCTCACCACCGTCCAAATATGGCTACACCTTC.

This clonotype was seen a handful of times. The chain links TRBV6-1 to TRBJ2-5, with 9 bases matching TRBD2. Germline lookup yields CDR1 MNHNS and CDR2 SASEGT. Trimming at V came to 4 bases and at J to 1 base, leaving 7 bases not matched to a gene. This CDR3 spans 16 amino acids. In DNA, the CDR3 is TGTGCCAGCAGTGGGCGGGAGGGCGTTCCCCAAGAGACCCAGTACTTC. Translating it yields CASSGREGVPQETQYF.

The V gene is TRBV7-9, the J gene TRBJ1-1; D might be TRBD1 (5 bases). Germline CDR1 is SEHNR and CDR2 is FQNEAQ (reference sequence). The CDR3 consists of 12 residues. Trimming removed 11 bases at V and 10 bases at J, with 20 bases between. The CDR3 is CALGASGSLAFF. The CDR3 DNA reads TGTGCCCTAGGGGCGTCTGGCAGTTTAGCTTTCTTT.

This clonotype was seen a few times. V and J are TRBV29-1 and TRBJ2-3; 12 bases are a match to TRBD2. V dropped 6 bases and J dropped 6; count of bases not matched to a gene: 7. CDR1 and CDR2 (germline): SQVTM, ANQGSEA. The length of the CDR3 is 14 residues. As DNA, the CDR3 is TGCAGCGTGCAACTAGCGGGAGGCGCCGATACGCAGTATTTT. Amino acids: CSVQLAGGADTQYF.

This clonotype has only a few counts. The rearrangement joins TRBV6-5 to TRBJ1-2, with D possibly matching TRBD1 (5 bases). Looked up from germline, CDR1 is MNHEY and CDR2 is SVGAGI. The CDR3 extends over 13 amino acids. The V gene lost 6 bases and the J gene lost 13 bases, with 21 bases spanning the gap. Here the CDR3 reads CASRYGTSERGTF. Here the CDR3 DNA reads TGTGCCAGCAGATACGGGACGTCGGAAAGGGGCACCTTC.

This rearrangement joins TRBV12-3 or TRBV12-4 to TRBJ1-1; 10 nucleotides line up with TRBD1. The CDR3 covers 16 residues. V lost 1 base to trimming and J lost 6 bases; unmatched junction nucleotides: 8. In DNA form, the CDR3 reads TGTGCCAGCAGTTTAGGACAGGGGGCGCGGATCCCTGAAGCTTTCTTT. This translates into CASSLGQGARIPEAFF.

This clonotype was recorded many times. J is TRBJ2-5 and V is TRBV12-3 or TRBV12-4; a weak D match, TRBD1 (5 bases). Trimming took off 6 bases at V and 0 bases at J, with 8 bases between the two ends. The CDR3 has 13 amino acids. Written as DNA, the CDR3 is TGTGCCAGCAGCCCACAGGACCAAGAGACCCAGTACTTC. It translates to CASSPQDQETQYF.

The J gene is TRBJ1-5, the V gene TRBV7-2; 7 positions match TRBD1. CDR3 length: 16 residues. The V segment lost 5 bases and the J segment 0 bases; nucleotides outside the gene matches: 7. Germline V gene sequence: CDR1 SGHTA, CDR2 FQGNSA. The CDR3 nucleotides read TGTGCCAGCAGCCCGCAGACAGGGTTTAGCAATCAGCCCCAGCATTTT. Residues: CASSPQTGFSNQPQHF.

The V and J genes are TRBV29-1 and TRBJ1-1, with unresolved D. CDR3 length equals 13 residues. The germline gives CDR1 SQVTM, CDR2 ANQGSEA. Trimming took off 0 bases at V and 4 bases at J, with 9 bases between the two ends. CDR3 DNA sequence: TGCAGCGTTGAAGAAGGGATGAGCACTGAAGCTTTCTTT. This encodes CSVEEGMSTEAFF.

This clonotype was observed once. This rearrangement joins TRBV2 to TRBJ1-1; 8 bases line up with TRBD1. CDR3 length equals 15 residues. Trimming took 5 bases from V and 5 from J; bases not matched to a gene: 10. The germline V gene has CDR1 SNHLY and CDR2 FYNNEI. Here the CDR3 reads CASSRSGTGGTEAFF. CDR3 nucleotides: TGTGCCAGCAGTCGCTCAGGGACAGGAGGGACTGAAGCTTTCTTT.

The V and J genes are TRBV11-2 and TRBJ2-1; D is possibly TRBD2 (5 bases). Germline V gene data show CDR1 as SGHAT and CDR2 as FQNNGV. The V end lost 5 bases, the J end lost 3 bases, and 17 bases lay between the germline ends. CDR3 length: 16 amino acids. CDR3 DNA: TGTGCCAGCAGCCCCTCGGGCGGGTCATACTACAATGAGCAGTTCTTC. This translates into CASSPSGGSYYNEQFF.

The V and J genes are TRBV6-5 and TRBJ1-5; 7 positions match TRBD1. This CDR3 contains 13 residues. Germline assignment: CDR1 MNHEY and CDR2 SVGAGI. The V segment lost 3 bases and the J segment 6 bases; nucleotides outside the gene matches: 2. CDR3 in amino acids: CASSYDRAQPQHF. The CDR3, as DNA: TGTGCCAGCAGTTATGACAGGGCTCAGCCCCAGCATTTT.

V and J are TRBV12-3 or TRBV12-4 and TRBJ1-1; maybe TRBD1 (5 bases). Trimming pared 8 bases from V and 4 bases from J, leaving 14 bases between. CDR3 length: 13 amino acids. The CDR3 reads CASLAGGTTEAFF. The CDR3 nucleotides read TGTGCCAGCCTAGCGGGCGGGACCACTGAAGCTTTCTTT.

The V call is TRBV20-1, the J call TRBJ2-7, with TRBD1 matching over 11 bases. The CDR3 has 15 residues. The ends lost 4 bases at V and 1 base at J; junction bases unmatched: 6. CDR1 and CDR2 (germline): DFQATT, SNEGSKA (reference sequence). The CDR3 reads CSAKTGTGGSYEQYF. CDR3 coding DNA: TGCAGTGCTAAGACCGGGACAGGGGGGTCCTACGAGCAGTACTTC.

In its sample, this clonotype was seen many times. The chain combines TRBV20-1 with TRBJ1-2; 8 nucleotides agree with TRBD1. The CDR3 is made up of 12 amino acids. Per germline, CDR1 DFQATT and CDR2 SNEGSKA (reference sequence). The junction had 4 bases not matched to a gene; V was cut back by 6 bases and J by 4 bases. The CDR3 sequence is CSAPTGAYGYTF. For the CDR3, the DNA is TGCAGTGCCCCGACAGGGGCCTATGGCTACACCTTC.

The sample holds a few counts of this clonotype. The CDR3 is CASSLKAGGENTEAFF. In DNA, the CDR3 is TGCGCCAGCAGCTTGAAAGCAGGGGGCGAGAACACTGAAGCTTTCTTT. J is TRBJ1-1 and V is TRBV5-1; the match to TRBD1 covers 8 bases. This CDR3 contains 16 residues. The V gene's germline CDR1 is SGHRS and CDR2 YFSETQ. V trimming: 1 base; J trimming: 1 base; junction bases outside the gene matches: 6.

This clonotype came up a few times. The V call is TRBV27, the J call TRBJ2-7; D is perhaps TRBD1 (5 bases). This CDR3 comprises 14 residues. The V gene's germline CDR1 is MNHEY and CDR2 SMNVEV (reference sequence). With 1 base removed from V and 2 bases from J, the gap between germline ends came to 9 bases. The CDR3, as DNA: TGTGCCAGCAGTTTATGGGGCAGCACCTACGAGCAGTACTTC. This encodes CASSLWGSTYEQYF.